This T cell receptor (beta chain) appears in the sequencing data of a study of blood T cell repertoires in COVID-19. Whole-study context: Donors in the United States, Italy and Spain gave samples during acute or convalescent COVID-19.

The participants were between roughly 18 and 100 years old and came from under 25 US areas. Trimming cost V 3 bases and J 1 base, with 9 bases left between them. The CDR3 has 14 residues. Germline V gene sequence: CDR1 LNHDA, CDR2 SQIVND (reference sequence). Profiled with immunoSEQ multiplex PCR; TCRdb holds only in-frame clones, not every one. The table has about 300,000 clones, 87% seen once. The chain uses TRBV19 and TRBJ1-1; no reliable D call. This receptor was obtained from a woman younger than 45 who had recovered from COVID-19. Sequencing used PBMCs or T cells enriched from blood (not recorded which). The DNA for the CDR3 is TGTGCCAGTAGTATTAATGCCGGGAACACTGAAGCTTTCTTT. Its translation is CASSINAGNTEAFF.